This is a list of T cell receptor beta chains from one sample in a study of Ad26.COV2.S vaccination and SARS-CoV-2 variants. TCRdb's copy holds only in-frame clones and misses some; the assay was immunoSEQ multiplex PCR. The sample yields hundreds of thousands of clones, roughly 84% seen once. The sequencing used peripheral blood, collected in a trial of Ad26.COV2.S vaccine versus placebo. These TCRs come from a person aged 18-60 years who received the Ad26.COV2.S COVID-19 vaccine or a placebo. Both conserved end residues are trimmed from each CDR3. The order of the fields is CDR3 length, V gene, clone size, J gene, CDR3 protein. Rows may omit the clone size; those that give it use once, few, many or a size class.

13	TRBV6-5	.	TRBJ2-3	ASSYESGGPDTQY
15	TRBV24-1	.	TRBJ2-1	ATSDPATGSSYNEQF
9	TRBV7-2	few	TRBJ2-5	ASSGQETQY
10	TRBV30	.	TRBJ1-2	AWSPANYGYT
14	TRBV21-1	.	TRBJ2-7	ATSDPGLAVTYEQY
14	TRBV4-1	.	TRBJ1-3	ASSQVVDLSGNTIY
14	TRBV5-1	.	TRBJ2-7	ASSLAAGGAHYEQY
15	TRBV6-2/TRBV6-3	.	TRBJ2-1	ASSNRPTGTGANEQF
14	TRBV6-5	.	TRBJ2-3	ASSYHAGGGTDTQY
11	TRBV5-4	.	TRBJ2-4	ASSQDSKNIQY
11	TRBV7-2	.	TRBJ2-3	ASSLVRGDTQY
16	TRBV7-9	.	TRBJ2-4	ASSLAVLAGLAKNIQY
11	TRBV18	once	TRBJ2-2	ASSRDSTGELF
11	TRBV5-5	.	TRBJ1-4	ASSLASVEKLF
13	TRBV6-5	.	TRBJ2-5	ASSYSMGAWETQY
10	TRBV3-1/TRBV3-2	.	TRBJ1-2	ASSQTQGGYT
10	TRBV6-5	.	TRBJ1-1	ASTSGGAEAF
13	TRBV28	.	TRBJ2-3	ASSPGSSGRDTQY
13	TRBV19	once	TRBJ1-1	ASSIVTGPNTEAF
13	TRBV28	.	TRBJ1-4	ASRPRGINNEKLF
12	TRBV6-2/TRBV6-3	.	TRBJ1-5	ASSTTRQHQPQH
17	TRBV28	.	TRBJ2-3	ASRGLRGLAGPLGDTQY
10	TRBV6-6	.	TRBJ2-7	ASRNSGDEQY
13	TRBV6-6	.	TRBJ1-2	ASSYPGRQGNGYT
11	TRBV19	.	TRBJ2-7	ASRPTGTYEQY
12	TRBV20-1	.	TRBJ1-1	SASTGPADTEAF
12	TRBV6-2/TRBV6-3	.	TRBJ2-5	ASSYRAGRETQY
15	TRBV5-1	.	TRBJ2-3	ASSSRGGTGISNTQY
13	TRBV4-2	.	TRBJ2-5	ASSQTLAGQETQY
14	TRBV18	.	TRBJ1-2	ASSPRKAEAYDGYT
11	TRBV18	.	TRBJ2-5	ASSKGTEETQY
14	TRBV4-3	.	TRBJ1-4	ASSLEAGGAVEKLF
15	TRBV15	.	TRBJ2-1	ATSRTRTPHSYNEQF
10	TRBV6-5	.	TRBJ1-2	AVRTGDYGYT
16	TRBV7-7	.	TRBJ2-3	ASSLRVGASRDTDTQY
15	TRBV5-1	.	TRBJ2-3	ASSLAPGTSGPDTQY
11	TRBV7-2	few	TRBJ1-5	ASAPGPGQPQH
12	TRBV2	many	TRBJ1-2	AMQVFGGPYGYT
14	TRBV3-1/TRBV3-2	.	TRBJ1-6	ASSPERGRGKSPLH
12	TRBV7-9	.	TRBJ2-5	ASSLGDREETQY
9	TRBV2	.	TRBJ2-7	ASTRQAEQY
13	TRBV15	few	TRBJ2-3	ATSIRREATDTQY
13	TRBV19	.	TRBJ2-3	ASSISPGDKDTQY
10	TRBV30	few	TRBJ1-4	AGGEPDEKLF
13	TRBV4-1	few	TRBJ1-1	ASSPSSGTRTEAF
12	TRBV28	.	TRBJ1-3	ASSLRDSRNTIY
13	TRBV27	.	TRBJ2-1	ASSSLAGHYNEQF
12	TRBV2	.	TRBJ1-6	ASRITGENSPLH
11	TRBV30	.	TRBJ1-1	AWSVLENTEAF
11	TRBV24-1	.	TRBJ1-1	ATSAANSGEAF
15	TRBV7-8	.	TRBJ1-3	ASSLGYRDRGRNTIY
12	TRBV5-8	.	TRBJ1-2	ASSFETGGYGYT
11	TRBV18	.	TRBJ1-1	ASSLQRGTEAF
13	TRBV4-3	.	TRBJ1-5	ASSQNRGHGQPQH